These 18 T cell receptor beta chains were sequenced from one sample in a study of T-cell reconstitution after alpha-beta-depleted transplantation in children. A library of TCRbeta sequences, prepared with unique molecular identifiers, was generated. TCRdb ran MiXCR on the PCR reads and lists one entry per CDR3 protein. The repertoire consists of roughly 610,000 distinct CDR3 sequences, with roughly 10% occurring once and the leading ten covering roughly 3.9%. The specimen was PBMCs from the stem cell graft donor, collected from the stem cell graft. These receptors were collected from a human donor who donated a stem cell graft to a child with acute myeloid leukemia.

Many counts were recorded for this clonotype. This chain links TRBV28 with TRBJ1-1; D gene uncertain. The CDR3 consists of 12 residues. Germline loops: CDR1 MDHEN, CDR2 SYDVKM. The V end was cut by 6 bases, the J end by 1 base, with 6 bases between. The CDR3 spells CASRLGNTEAFF. In DNA form, the CDR3 reads TGTGCCAGCAGACTAGGGAACACTGAAGCTTTCTTT.

This clonotype was seen many times. The J gene is TRBJ2-1, the V gene TRBV4-2; a weak D match, TRBD2 (5 bases). V lost 0 bases, J lost 7 bases, and 10 bases lay in between. Germline CDR1 and CDR2: LGHNA and YNFKEQ. The CDR3 runs 14 residues. The CDR3 region is CASSQDPSRNEQFF. CDR3 DNA sequence: TGTGCCAGCAGCCAAGATCCTAGCAGAAATGAGCAGTTCTTC.

This sequence joins TRBV5-1 and TRBJ2-1, with 10 positions matching TRBD2. The CDR3 is 16 residues long. The V and J ends lost 6 bases and 10 bases, in that order; junction bases with no gene match: 16. In germline, CDR1 is SGHRS, CDR2 YFSETQ. The CDR3 coding sequence is TGCGCCAGCACCAAAACCGGGCTAGCGGGGGCCCGGGAGCAGTTCTTC. It encodes CASTKTGLAGAREQFF.

Only a few counts were recorded for this clonotype. The chain recombines TRBV5-1 with TRBJ2-5, with 7 bases aligning to TRBD2. J gave up 2 bases and V 0 bases, and 7 bases lay outside the gene matches. Germline CDR1 SGHRS, CDR2 YFSETQ. CDR3 length: 16 residues. The CDR3 coding sequence is TGCGCCAGCAGCTTGGAGTCGTCGGGACTACAAGAGACCCAGTACTTC. It is translated as CASSLESSGLQETQYF.

This clonotype has a handful of counts. V usage is TRBV15 and J usage is TRBJ2-3; D remains unclear. Germline V gene data show CDR1 as LNHNV and CDR2 as YYDKDF (reference sequence). Trimming stripped 9 bases from V and 1 base from J, with 8 bases between. This CDR3 is 12 amino acids long. For the CDR3, the DNA is TGTGCCACTTTAGGACGCACAGATACGCAGTATTTT. Protein sequence: CATLGRTDTQYF.

This clonotype was observed a few times. The V call is TRBV29-1, the J call TRBJ2-3, with D unresolved. Trimming took off 3 bases at V and 0 bases at J, with 7 bases between the two ends. The germline V gene encodes CDR1 SQVTM and CDR2 ANQGSEA. This CDR3 has 13 residues. CDR3 amino acids: CSVERTSTDTQYF. The CDR3 nucleotides are TGCAGCGTTGAGAGAACCAGCACAGATACGCAGTATTTT.

J is TRBJ2-3 and V is TRBV2; tentative D call: TRBD2 (5 bases). Germline V gene sequence: CDR1 SNHLY, CDR2 FYNNEI. Trimming shortened V by 6 bases and J by 6 bases, and 19 bases separated the two germline ends. This CDR3 is 15 amino acids long. The CDR3 here is CASREDLGATDTQYF. CDR3 nucleotides: TGTGCCAGCAGGGAGGACCTAGGTGCCACGGATACGCAGTATTTT.

This rearrangement joins TRBV5-1 to TRBJ2-1; tentatively, D is TRBD2 (5 bases). V dropped 0 bases and J dropped 14 bases, with 12 bases sitting between them. Germline V CDR1 and CDR2: SGHRS, YFSETQ. The CDR3 is 12 residues long. The CDR3 sequence: CASSLGPTGKFF. The CDR3, as DNA: TGCGCCAGCAGCTTGGGACCGACGGGGAAGTTCTTC.

This clonotype was found a few times. The chain joins TRBV10-3 to TRBJ2-7; 7 bases align to TRBD1. The CDR3 runs 15 residues. Unmatched junction bases numbered 7, after V lost 2 bases and J lost 3 bases. Germline V lookup: CDR1 ENHRY, CDR2 SYGVKD. The CDR3 here is CAISELRGQVYEQYF. The DNA for the CDR3 is TGTGCCATCAGTGAGCTGAGAGGACAGGTCTACGAGCAGTACTTC.

A remark on this clonotype: This may arise from a read error, as a much more abundant clone is one base away. The rearrangement uses TRBV5-4 and TRBJ1-1, with D maybe TRBD1 (5 bases). CDR1 and CDR2 from the germline V gene are SGHNT and YYREEE (reference sequence). There are 13 residues in the CDR3. Trimming left V 7 bases short and J 11 bases short, with 21 bases between. The chain's CDR3 is CASGLDMGVSAFF. For the CDR3, the DNA is TGTGCCAGCGGCCTGGACATGGGAGTGTCGGCTTTCTTT.

This chain connects TRBV12-3 or TRBV12-4 to TRBJ2-1; D possibly corresponds to TRBD1 (5 bases). The CDR3 has 15 residues. V lost 7 bases and J 0 bases, leaving 13 bases between the germline ends. CDR3 in DNA: TGTGCCAGCAAGGGCGGACACCTCTCCTACAATGAGCAGTTCTTC. It translates to CASKGGHLSYNEQFF.

This clonotype was recorded a few times. J is TRBJ2-3 and V is TRBV4-2; TRBD2 matches 11 bases. This CDR3 has 18 amino acids. Germline loops: CDR1 LGHNA, CDR2 YNFKEQ. V lost 1 base to trimming and J lost 1 base; unmatched junction nucleotides: 7. CDR3 residues: CASSQVQASGGRTDTQYF. The CDR3 region has the DNA TGTGCCAGCAGCCAAGTCCAAGCTAGCGGGGGGCGCACAGATACGCAGTATTTT.

The sample holds a few counts of this clonotype. This sequence joins TRBV5-1 and TRBJ2-2; D may be TRBD1 (6 bases). This CDR3 has 13 residues. CDR1 is SGHRS and CDR2 is YFSETQ in the germline V gene. The V and J ends lost 3 bases and 6 bases respectively, with 9 bases between them. CDR3 in amino acids: CASSYDRSGELFF. The CDR3 nucleotides are TGCGCCAGCAGCTATGACAGGTCCGGGGAGCTGTTTTTT.

The V and J genes are TRBV7-2 and TRBJ1-5; D remains ambiguous. Looked up from germline, CDR1 is SGHTA and CDR2 is FQGNSA. V was cut by 4 bases and J by 9 bases, with 13 bases left in between. This CDR3 comprises 13 residues. The CDR3 DNA reads as TGTGCCAGCAGCTCTGAGGGTTCGCGGCCCCAGCATTTT. It is translated as CASSSEGSRPQHF.

This sequence joins TRBV6-1 and TRBJ2-2, with TRBD1 matching over 12 bases. Germline CDR1 reads MNHNS; CDR2 reads SASEGT. The trim removed 5 bases at V and 7 bases at J, leaving 5 bases unmatched. This CDR3 has 15 residues. The CDR3 here is CASSPGQGAGGELFF. The CDR3 DNA reads as TGTGCCAGCAGTCCGGGACAGGGGGCGGGCGGGGAGCTGTTTTTT.

This rearrangement joins TRBV27 to TRBJ2-4; 7 nucleotides match TRBD1. The CDR3 is 13 amino acids. Germline CDR1 and CDR2: MNHEY and SMNVEV (reference sequence). Unmatched junction bases numbered 5, after V lost 5 bases and J lost 7 bases. Here the CDR3 DNA reads TGTGCCAGCAGTGCGGACAGGCGGAACATTCAGTACTTC. Translating it yields CASSADRRNIQYF.

V is TRBV19 and J is TRBJ2-7; TRBD2 aligns across 10 bases. The CDR3 loop spans 16 amino acids. V lost 3 bases, J lost 3 bases, and 8 bases stayed unmatched. Germline V gives CDR1 LNHDA, CDR2 SQIVND (reference sequence). The CDR3 reads CASSIRASGSVYEQYF. As DNA, the CDR3 is TGTGCCAGTAGTATTAGGGCTAGCGGGAGCGTCTACGAGCAGTACTTC.

The chain combines TRBV12-3 or TRBV12-4 with TRBJ2-1, with D possibly TRBD2 on 6 matching bases. V dropped 4 bases and J dropped 3 bases, with 10 bases sitting between them. CDR3 size: 14 residues. CDR3 loop: CASSWGTYYNEQFF. CDR3 in DNA: TGTGCCAGCAGTTGGGGGACTTACTACAATGAGCAGTTCTTC.